These T cell receptor beta chains were read from a single sample in a study of TIL therapy for anti-PD-1-resistant metastatic lung cancer. Libraries were prepared by immunoSEQ multiplex PCR; TCRdb keeps only in-frame clonotypes and omits some of them. The table includes about 59,000 clones, around four fifths detected once. The sample in question was blood, obtained at baseline. Receptors originate from a person aged 25 to 85 with non-small cell lung cancer. Each CDR3 is given with its conserved first and last residue. Each record gives: V gene, J gene, D gene, clone size, CDR3 protein, CDR3 DNA. D genes are given only for firm matches. Clone size is shown for a subset of rows, as once, few, many or a class of expanded clone.

v_call: TRBV21-1
j_call: TRBJ1-4
d_call: NA
clone_size: NA
cdr3_aa: CASSKALGGRTNEKLFF
cdr3_nt: TGTGCCAGCAGCAAAGCGCTTGGGGGGAGGACTAATGAAAAACTGTTTTTT

v_call: TRBV7-3
j_call: TRBJ2-1
d_call: TRBD2
clone_size: NA
cdr3_aa: CASSLGSGRDYNEQFF
cdr3_nt: TGTGCCAGCAGCTTGGGTAGCGGGAGGGATTACAATGAGCAGTTCTTC

v_call: TRBV2
j_call: TRBJ2-1
d_call: NA
clone_size: NA
cdr3_aa: CASTPGQAWNEQFF
cdr3_nt: TGTGCCAGCACCCCGGGCCAAGCCTGGAATGAGCAGTTCTTC

v_call: TRBV9
j_call: TRBJ2-2
d_call: NA
clone_size: NA
cdr3_aa: CASSVVGSATGELFF
cdr3_nt: TGTGCCAGCAGCGTAGTCGGGAGTGCGACCGGGGAGCTGTTTTTT

v_call: TRBV19
j_call: TRBJ1-5
d_call: NA
clone_size: NA
cdr3_aa: CASKFGNAVGQPQHF
cdr3_nt: TGTGCCAGTAAGTTCGGCAATGCAGTGGGTCAGCCCCAGCATTTT

v_call: TRBV2
j_call: TRBJ1-5
d_call: NA
clone_size: NA
cdr3_aa: CASSRESWQPQHF
cdr3_nt: TGTGCCAGCAGCCGAGAGTCATGGCAGCCCCAGCATTTT

v_call: TRBV11-1
j_call: TRBJ2-1
d_call: TRBD2
clone_size: NA
cdr3_aa: CASSFRAGNNEQFF
cdr3_nt: TGTGCCAGCAGCTTTCGAGCGGGAAACAATGAGCAGTTCTTC

v_call: TRBV30
j_call: TRBJ1-3
d_call: NA
clone_size: once
cdr3_aa: CAWSRVGNTIYF
cdr3_nt: TGTGCCTGGAGCCGAGTTGGAAACACCATATATTTT

v_call: TRBV6-1
j_call: TRBJ2-3
d_call: NA
clone_size: once
cdr3_aa: CASNEGLLTDTQYF
cdr3_nt: TGTGCCAGCAACGAAGGTCTTTTGACAGATACGCAGTATTTT

v_call: TRBV2
j_call: TRBJ2-7
d_call: NA
clone_size: few
cdr3_aa: CASRPGGYEQYF
cdr3_nt: TGTGCCAGCAGGCCAGGCGGCTACGAGCAGTACTTC

v_call: TRBV4-3
j_call: TRBJ1-2
d_call: NA
clone_size: NA
cdr3_aa: CASSQGKEGYGYTF
cdr3_nt: TGCGCCAGCAGCCAAGGGAAGGAAGGCTATGGCTACACCTTC

v_call: TRBV7-2
j_call: TRBJ2-7
d_call: NA
clone_size: NA
cdr3_aa: CASSRKNIYEQYF
cdr3_nt: TGTGCCAGCAGCCGTAAAAACATCTACGAGCAGTACTTC

v_call: TRBV19
j_call: TRBJ2-2
d_call: NA
clone_size: NA
cdr3_aa: CASSIQFGFQNTGELFF
cdr3_nt: TGTGCCAGTAGTATTCAGTTCGGGTTTCAGAACACCGGGGAGCTGTTTTTT